This paragraph reports one T cell receptor beta chain. Its antigen remains unknown. TCRdb ran MiXCR on the RT-PCR reads and lists one entry per CDR3 protein. The sample includes roughly 160,000 distinct CDR3 sequences, roughly a tenth seen only once; the top ten take about a third. The data are from a study of response to subunit inactivated influenza vaccine. Study-wide results and caveats: Authors suggested each seasonal influenza vaccination recruits few new T cells.

CDR3 length: 14 residues. The V gene's germline CDR1 is SGHTA and CDR2 FQGNSA. V was pared by 2 bases and J by 8 bases, with 6 bases of the junction left unmatched. Sequenced material: CD8+ T cells sorted from PBMCs, taken less than 25 months after vaccination. The V call is TRBV7-2, the J call TRBJ2-1, with 7 nucleotides matching TRBD2. The sequence derives from a man aged 50 to 75 who received an inactivated influenza vaccine. The CDR3, as DNA: TGTGCCAGCAGCTTAATCGGAGGGAGGGATGAGCAGTTCTTC. Residues: CASSLIGGRDEQFF.